This paragraph reports one TCR beta chain. What it binds is unknown. TCRdb keeps only in-frame clones here, not all; method: immunoSEQ multiplex PCR. The table shows about 46,000 clones, with around 94% occurring only once. The ends were cut back, 8 bases at V and 5 bases at J, with 6 bases in the middle. The CDR3 has 11 residues. Germline lookup yields CDR1 SEHNR and CDR2 FQNEAQ (reference sequence). This sample is part of a study of a mutant IDH1 vaccine in newly diagnosed glioma. In the study overall: Former treatment meant radiotherapy, temozolomide, or both; the majority had gotten both.

Time point reported: week 35, safety follow-up. A 20-mer mutant IDH1 peptide at 300 ug was injected subcutaneously with topical imiquimod. The receptor's source is a man aged 45-65 years with glioma. This sequence joins TRBV7-9 and TRBJ2-2; D unresolved. This material consisted of PBMCs, taken from a glioma patient whose treatment included an IDH1 peptide vaccine. CDR3 DNA: TGTGCCAGCCGAAATACCGGGGAGCTGTTTTTT. Protein product: CASRNTGELFF.